The 31 T cell receptor beta chains presented below share a single source sample, sequenced in a study of blood T cell repertoires in COVID-19. The table came from immunoSEQ multiplex PCR; TCRdb's copy has only in-frame clones and leaves some out. The sample carries approximately 200,000 clones, around four fifths recorded once. Material for sequencing was peripheral blood. The origin of the receptors is a woman aged 55 to 70 who had recovered from COVID-19.

The chain's CDR3 is CASSFQYPRQGLDTEAFF. In nucleotides, the CDR3 is TGTGCCAGCAGTTTCCAATACCCTCGACAGGGTTTGGACACTGAAGCTTTCTTT. The chain uses TRBV28 and TRBJ1-1; 7 positions match TRBD1. J gave up 3 bases and V 3 bases, and 16 bases lay outside the gene matches. Germline loops: CDR1 MDHEN, CDR2 SYDVKM. The CDR3 is 18 residues long.

The chain is built from TRBV18 and TRBJ2-1; 11 nucleotides line up with TRBD1. The V segment lost 3 bases and the J segment 5 bases; nucleotides outside the gene matches: 6. This CDR3 has 16 residues. Germline CDR1 is KGHSH and CDR2 is LQKENI. CDR3 in DNA: TGTGCCAGCTCACCGCCCCGGACAGGGGGCCACAATGAGCAGTTCTTC. It encodes CASSPPRTGGHNEQFF.

This clone was seen a single time. Its ends do not fully match the called genes, so a read error is possible. V gene TRBV7-3 combines with J gene TRBJ1-1; 9 bases map to TRBD1. The CDR3 contains 17 residues. Germline CDR1 is SGHTA and CDR2 is FQGTGA. For the CDR3, the DNA is TGTGCCAGCAGCGTAACAGGGACAGGGCTCATGAACACTGAAGCTTTCTTT. It encodes CASSVTGTGLMNTEAFF.

J is TRBJ1-2 and V is TRBV5-1; D possibly corresponds to TRBD1 (5 bases). The CDR3 is 17 amino acids. Germline CDR1 and CDR2: SGHRS and YFSETQ. The ends were cut back, 0 bases at V and 8 bases at J, with 23 bases in the middle. The CDR3 loop reads CASSLDTLNRSPRGYTF. CDR3 coding DNA: TGCGCCAGCAGCTTGGATACCCTAAACAGGTCTCCTCGAGGCTACACCTTC.

The chain employs TRBV25-1 and TRBJ2-3; D remains ambiguous. Germline V gives CDR1 MGHDK, CDR2 SYGVNS. The CDR3 extends over 14 amino acids. Trimming pared 1 base from V and 4 bases from J, leaving 9 bases between. The CDR3 protein is CASSESRIADTQYF. The CDR3 DNA sequence: TGTGCCAGCAGTGAATCGAGGATTGCAGATACGCAGTATTTT. The variable domain in full, completed from reference TRBV25-1 and TRBJ2-3, reads EADIYQTPRYLVIGTGKKITLECSQTMGHDKMYWYQQDPGMELHLIHYSYGVNSTEKGDLSSESTVSRIRTEHFPLTLESARPSHTSQYLCASSESRIADTQYFGPGTRLTVL.

This clone was found many times. CDR3 loop: CASSLNGDLYNEQFF. The CDR3 region has the DNA TGCGCCAGCAGCTTGAACGGTGATTTATACAATGAGCAGTTCTTC. The rearrangement joins TRBV5-1 to TRBJ2-1; no clear D gene. Germline-derived CDR1 and CDR2 are SGHRS and YFSETQ. V lost 1 base to trimming and J lost 4 bases, with 12 bases between them. The CDR3 spans 15 residues. Looking up the rest from reference TRBV5-1 and TRBJ2-1 gives the full variable domain: KAGVTQTPRYLIKTRGQQVTLSCSPISGHRSVSWYQQTPGQGLQFLFEYFSETQRNKGNFPGRFSGRQFSNSRSEMNVSTLELGDSALYLCASSLNGDLYNEQFFGPGTRLTVL.

J is TRBJ1-2 and V is TRBV7-9; tentative D call: TRBD1 (6 bases). The ends were cut back, 5 bases at V and 2 bases at J, with 21 bases in the middle. CDR1 and CDR2 (germline): SEHNR, FQNEAQ (reference sequence). This CDR3 is built from 17 residues. CDR3 in amino acids: CASSQQLLRDRNYGYTF. In DNA form, the CDR3 reads TGTGCCAGCAGCCAACAACTACTAAGAGACAGGAACTATGGCTACACCTTC.

This clone was seen more than once but under ten times. V and J are TRBV7-9 and TRBJ1-1, with a weak D call TRBD1 (6 bases). Germline assignment: CDR1 SEHNR and CDR2 FQNEAQ (reference sequence). Trimming shortened V by 4 bases and J by 7 bases, and 13 bases separated the two germline ends. The CDR3 consists of 13 residues. The DNA for the CDR3 is TGTGCCAGCAGCTCAGACAGGAGGTATGAAGCTTTCTTT. Protein sequence: CASSSDRRYEAFF.

The chain joins TRBV7-8 to TRBJ1-2, with TRBD1 as a possible D gene (6 bases). The V and J ends lost 6 bases and 6 bases respectively, with 17 bases between them. Germline lookup yields CDR1 SGHVS and CDR2 FQNEAQ. The CDR3 length is 14 residues. DNA of the CDR3: TGTGCCAGCAGTTTGGACAGATCCAGACATGGCTACACCTTC. Translation: CASSLDRSRHGYTF.

The table lists this clone with a few counts. The rearrangement joins TRBV2 to TRBJ1-6; perhaps TRBD1 as D (6 bases). The CDR3 length is 19 residues. CDR1 and CDR2 from the germline V gene are SNHLY and FYNNEI. Trimming removed 6 bases from V and 1 base from J, with 22 bases in between. The CDR3 region has the DNA TGTGCCAGCAGGGAGACAGGTCTCTTCGCTCGATCCTATAATTCACCCCTCCACTTT. Its protein is CASRETGLFARSYNSPLHF.

The V gene is TRBV5-1, the J gene TRBJ2-5; 13 bases map to TRBD2. V gave up 0 bases and J gave up 0 bases; unmatched junction bases: 5. Germline V CDR1 and CDR2: SGHRS, YFSETQ. This CDR3 is 18 amino acids long. The DNA of the CDR3 is TGCGCCAGCAGCTTGGTGGCGACTAGCGGGGGGTACCAAGAGACCCAGTACTTC. Translation: CASSLVATSGGYQETQYF.

The table lists this clone with a count of one. The chain has TRBV11-2 and TRBJ2-7, with a possible D match to TRBD1 (6 bases). The CDR3 spans 15 residues. Germline loops: CDR1 SGHAT, CDR2 FQNNGV. Trimming stripped 6 bases from V and 3 bases from J, with 18 bases between. The CDR3 bases are TGTGCCAGCAGTCAAAGTAACAGGGAAATCTACGAGCAGTACTTC. It is translated as CASSQSNREIYEQYF.

The chain employs TRBV3-1 (or the pseudogene TRBV3-2) and TRBJ1-1; 7 positions agree with TRBD1. The CDR3 consists of 14 residues. The ends lost 3 bases at V and 5 bases at J; junction bases unmatched: 6. Germline CDR1 and CDR2: LGHDT and YNNKEL (reference sequence). The CDR3 region has the DNA TGTGCCAGCAGCCAGACGGACAGGAGGACTGAAGCTTTCTTT. This translates into CASSQTDRRTEAFF.

V usage is TRBV11-3 and J usage is TRBJ2-7, with 8 bases matching TRBD1. V lost 2 bases to trimming and J lost 5 bases; unmatched junction nucleotides: 8. Germline CDR1 and CDR2: SGHNT and YENEEA. The CDR3 extends over 15 amino acids. CDR3: CASSLMAGGMNEQYF. CDR3 nucleotides: TGTGCCAGCAGCTTAATGGCAGGGGGCATGAACGAGCAGTACTTC.

The chain carries TRBV5-4 and TRBJ2-2, with D possibly TRBD2 on 5 matching bases. CDR3 length equals 14 residues. Trimming removed 3 bases at V and 6 bases at J, with 12 bases between. Germline V gives CDR1 SGHNT, CDR2 YYREEE (reference sequence). The CDR3: CASSWAARAGELFF. The DNA of the CDR3 is TGTGCCAGCAGCTGGGCGGCGAGGGCCGGGGAGCTGTTTTTT.

This sequence joins TRBV5-1 and TRBJ2-3; possibly TRBD1 for D (6 bases). Germline values: CDR1 SGHRS, CDR2 YFSETQ. The length of the CDR3 is 15 residues. Trimming took off 5 bases at V and 3 bases at J, with 16 bases between the two ends. The CDR3 sequence is CASRLQGQLTDTQYF. The CDR3 DNA reads as TGCGCCAGCAGATTACAGGGTCAACTAACAGATACGCAGTATTTT.

V gene TRBV2 combines with J gene TRBJ2-3; no clear D gene. The ends were cut back, 5 bases at V and 3 bases at J, with 9 bases in the middle. Per the germline V gene, CDR1 is SNHLY and CDR2 is FYNNEI. This CDR3 is built from 13 residues. CDR3 bases: TGTGCCAGCAGTTCCCTAGTGACAGATACGCAGTATTTT. Encoded protein: CASSSLVTDTQYF. Together with reference TRBV2 and TRBJ2-3, the CDR3 gives the full variable domain: EPEVTQTPSHQVTQMGQEVILRCVPISNHLYFYWYRQILGQKVEFLVSFYNNEISEKSEIFDDQFSVERPDGSNFTLKIRSTKLEDSAMYFCASSSLVTDTQYFGPGTRLTVL.

The chain combines TRBV29-1 with TRBJ2-1, with 13 nucleotides matching TRBD2. Germline assignment: CDR1 SQVTM and CDR2 ANQGSEA. The V and J ends lost 4 bases and 0 bases, in that order; junction bases with no gene match: 9. This CDR3 spans 18 amino acids. This CDR3 reads CSVGLAGGYQSSYNEQFF. CDR3 bases: TGCAGCGTTGGACTAGCGGGGGGTTACCAGAGCTCCTACAATGAGCAGTTCTTC.

Comment on this clone: At one boundary the junction diverges from the germline segment, which might be a read error. V and J are TRBV30 and TRBJ2-7; 7 bases line up with TRBD2. Germline loops: CDR1 GTSNPN, CDR2 SVGIG (reference sequence). This CDR3 comprises 14 residues. CDR3 sequence: CAWRKVGGVYGQYF. In DNA, the CDR3 is TGTGCCTGGAGAAAGGTGGGGGGGGTCTACGGGCAGTACTTC.

This clone has a handful of counts. This chain joins TRBV5-6 and TRBJ1-3; 8 nucleotides match TRBD1. J gave up 2 bases and V 5 bases, and 6 bases lay outside the gene matches. The germline V gene has CDR1 SGHDT and CDR2 YYEEEE. This CDR3 is built from 15 residues. CDR3 sequence: CASRLDRVPGNTIYF. CDR3 sequence (DNA): TGTGCCAGCAGACTGGACAGGGTCCCTGGAAACACCATATATTTT.

The chain joins TRBV18 to TRBJ1-4; TRBD1 is a possible D gene (5 bases). The germline gives CDR1 KGHSH, CDR2 LQKENI. Deletions cut 3 bases from V and 7 bases from J, with 18 bases between. The CDR3 is 16 amino acids. The CDR3 loop is CASSPGHQGVREKLFF. DNA of the CDR3: TGTGCCAGCTCACCTGGACACCAAGGGGTCCGTGAAAAACTGTTTTTT.

The chain recombines TRBV5-1 with TRBJ2-1, with D tentatively TRBD2 (6 bases). V lost 7 bases, J lost 0 bases, and 11 bases lay in between. The CDR3 has 14 amino acids. Germline CDR1 SGHRS, CDR2 YFSETQ. CDR3 sequence: CASGGVSSYNEQFF. The CDR3 nucleotides are TGCGCCAGCGGCGGGGTGAGCTCCTACAATGAGCAGTTCTTC.

V usage is TRBV3-1 (or the pseudogene TRBV3-2) and J usage is TRBJ2-1; 10 nucleotides line up with TRBD2. Trimming at V came to 4 bases and at J to 5 bases, leaving 5 bases not matched to a gene. Germline V gives CDR1 LGHDT, CDR2 YNNKEL (reference sequence). This CDR3 has 15 amino acids. The CDR3 DNA sequence: TGTGCCAGCAGCCCCAGTAGCGGGGGGAACAATGAGCAGTTCTTC. Translation: CASSPSSGGNNEQFF.

The gene calls are TRBV7-8 and TRBJ2-7; TRBD2 agrees at 11 bases. The CDR3 has 16 amino acids. J gave up 0 bases and V 5 bases, and 6 bases lay outside the gene matches. Germline assignment: CDR1 SGHVS and CDR2 FQNEAQ. For the CDR3, the DNA is TGTGCCAGCAGCGCAGTAGCGGGGGGGCTCTCCTACGAGCAGTACTTC. Protein: CASSAVAGGLSYEQYF.

This chain links TRBV4-1 with TRBJ2-5; D is perhaps TRBD1 (5 bases). This CDR3 comprises 15 residues. The germline V and J ends were trimmed by 1 base and 1 base, with 10 bases remaining between them. CDR1 and CDR2 (germline): MGHRA, YSYEKL. CDR3 sequence reads: CASSQVLGAQETQYF. CDR3 DNA: TGCGCCAGCAGCCAAGTTTTAGGGGCCCAAGAGACCCAGTACTTC.

This clone was seen just once. The chain combines TRBV11-1 with TRBJ2-2; the D is unclear. This CDR3 comprises 14 residues. CDR1 and CDR2 (germline): SGHAT, FQDESV (reference sequence). Between the trimmed V and J ends, which lost 2 bases and 4 bases, there was a span of 8 bases. In nucleotides, the CDR3 is TGTGCCAGCAGCTTACTGCAGCGCACCGGGGAGCTGTTTTTT. Translated: CASSLLQRTGELFF.

The chain combines TRBV11-2 with TRBJ2-7, with 9 bases identical to TRBD2. Looked up from germline, CDR1 is SGHAT and CDR2 is FQNNGV. The CDR3 length is 16 residues. J lost 2 bases, V lost 5 bases, and 10 bases had no gene match. The CDR3 reads CASSNSGGSYPYEQYF. DNA for the CDR3: TGTGCCAGCAGCAATAGCGGGGGTAGCTATCCCTACGAGCAGTACTTC.

This clone was observed a few times. This chain links TRBV3-1 (or the pseudogene TRBV3-2) with TRBJ2-3, with TRBD1 identical over 8 bases. CDR3 length: 16 amino acids. Trimming cost V 4 bases and J 1 base; bases outside gene matches: 7. Germline CDR1 and CDR2: LGHDT and YNNKEL (reference sequence). The CDR3 protein is CASSLDRGRGTDTQYF. The DNA of the CDR3 is TGTGCCAGCAGCCTCGACAGGGGCCGGGGCACAGATACGCAGTATTTT.

The chain joins TRBV4-2 to TRBJ2-5, with D possibly matching TRBD2 (6 bases). The V gene's germline CDR1 is LGHNA and CDR2 YNFKEQ. The CDR3 runs 14 residues. V was trimmed by 1 base and J by 4 bases, leaving 10 bases between them. In nucleotides, the CDR3 is TGTGCCAGCAGCCAAGTTGGCGGGGCAGAGACCCAGTACTTC. Encoded protein: CASSQVGGAETQYF.

This chain joins TRBV19 and TRBJ2-5, with 7 bases that match TRBD1. The CDR3 is 13 residues long. V was clipped by 6 bases and J by 5 bases; unmatched bases: 6. Germline loops: CDR1 LNHDA, CDR2 SQIVND (reference sequence). The CDR3 spells CASSRGWLETQYF. The CDR3 DNA reads as TGTGCCAGTAGCAGGGGGTGGCTTGAGACCCAGTACTTC.

The rearrangement links TRBV7-9 to TRBJ2-1; the D gene is possibly TRBD2 (6 bases). V was shortened by 7 bases and J by 6 bases, with 13 bases between the two germline ends. Germline CDR1 SEHNR, CDR2 FQNEAQ (reference sequence). The CDR3 extends over 13 amino acids. The CDR3 loop is CASTLGGPNEQFF. For the CDR3, the DNA is TGTGCCAGCACCCTAGGAGGGCCCAATGAGCAGTTCTTC. The full variable domain, in which reference TRBV7-9 and TRBJ2-1 provide the parts outside the CDR3, is DTGVSQNPRHKITKRGQNVTFRCDPISEHNRLYWYRQTLGQGPEFLTYFQNEAQLEKSRLLSDRFSAERPKGSFSTLEIQRTEQGDSAMYLCASTLGGPNEQFFGPGTRLTVL.